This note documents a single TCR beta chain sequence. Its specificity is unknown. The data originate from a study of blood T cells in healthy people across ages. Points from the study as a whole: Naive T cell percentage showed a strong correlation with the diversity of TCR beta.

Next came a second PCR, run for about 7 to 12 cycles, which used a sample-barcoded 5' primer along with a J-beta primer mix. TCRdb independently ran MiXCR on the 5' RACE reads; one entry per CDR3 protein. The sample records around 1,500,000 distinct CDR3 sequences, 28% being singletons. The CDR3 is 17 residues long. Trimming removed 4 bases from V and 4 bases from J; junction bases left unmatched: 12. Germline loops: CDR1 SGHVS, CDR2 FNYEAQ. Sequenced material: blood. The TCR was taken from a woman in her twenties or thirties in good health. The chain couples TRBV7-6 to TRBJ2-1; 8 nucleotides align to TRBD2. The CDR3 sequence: CASSSAGDGGAYNEQFF. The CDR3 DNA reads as TGTGCCAGCAGCTCAGCAGGCGACGGGGGGGCGTACAATGAGCAGTTCTTC.